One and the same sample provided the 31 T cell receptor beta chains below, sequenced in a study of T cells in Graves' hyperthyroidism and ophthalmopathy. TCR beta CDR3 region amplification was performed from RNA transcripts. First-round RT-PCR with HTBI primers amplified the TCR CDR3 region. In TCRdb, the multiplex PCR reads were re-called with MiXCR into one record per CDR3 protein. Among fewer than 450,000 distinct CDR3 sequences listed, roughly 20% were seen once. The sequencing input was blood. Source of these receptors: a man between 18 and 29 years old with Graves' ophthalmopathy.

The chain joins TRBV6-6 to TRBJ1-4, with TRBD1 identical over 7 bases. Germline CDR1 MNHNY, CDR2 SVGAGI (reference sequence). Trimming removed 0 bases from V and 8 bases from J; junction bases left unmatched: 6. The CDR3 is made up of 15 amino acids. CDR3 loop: CASSYSQRGQEKLFF. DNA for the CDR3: TGTGCCAGCAGTTACTCGCAAAGGGGGCAGGAAAAACTGTTTTTT.

CDR3 loop: CASSFTGLANYGYTF. The CDR3 DNA is TGTGCCAGCAGCTTCACAGGTTTAGCTAACTATGGCTACACCTTC. This chain links TRBV11-2 with TRBJ1-2; weak D call: TRBD1 (5 bases). The CDR3 totals 15 residues. Trimming removed 3 bases from V and 0 bases from J, with 11 bases in between. Germline loops: CDR1 SGHAT, CDR2 FQNNGV. The full variable domain, rest sourced from reference TRBV11-2 and TRBJ1-2, is EAGVAQSPRYKIIEKRQSVAFWCNPISGHATLYWYQQILGQGPKLLIQFQNNGVVDDSQLPKDRFSAERLKGVDSTLKIQPAKLEDSAVYLCASSFTGLANYGYTFGSGTRLTVV.

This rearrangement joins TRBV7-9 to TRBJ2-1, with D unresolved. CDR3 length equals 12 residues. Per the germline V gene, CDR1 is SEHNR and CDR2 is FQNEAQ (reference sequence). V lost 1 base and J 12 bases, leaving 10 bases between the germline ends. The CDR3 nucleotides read TGTGCCAGCAGCTTAGTAGGTTCGGCGCAGTTCTTC. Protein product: CASSLVGSAQFF.

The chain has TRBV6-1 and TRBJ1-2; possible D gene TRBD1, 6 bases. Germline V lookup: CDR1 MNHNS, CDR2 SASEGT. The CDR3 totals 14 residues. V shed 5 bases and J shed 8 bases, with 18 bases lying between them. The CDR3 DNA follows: TGTGCCAGCAGTCCCGGGGGGGGCCCCTTAGGCTACACCTTC. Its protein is CASSPGGGPLGYTF.

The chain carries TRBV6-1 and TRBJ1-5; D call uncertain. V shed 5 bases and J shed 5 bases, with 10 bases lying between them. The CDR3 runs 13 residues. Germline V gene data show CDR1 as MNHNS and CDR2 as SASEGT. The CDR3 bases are TGTGCCAGCAGTATGGACCGGTATCAGCCCCAGCATTTT. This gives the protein CASSMDRYQPQHF.

CDR3 sequence: CASSKTVPSGSNEQYF. DNA for the CDR3: TGTGCCAGCAGTAAGACGGTTCCTAGCGGGAGTAACGAGCAGTACTTC. The chain is built from TRBV6-2 or TRBV6-3 and TRBJ2-7, with 10 positions matching TRBD2. CDR3 length: 16 residues. V trimming: 5 bases; J trimming: 5 bases; junction bases outside the gene matches: 12. Germline V gene sequence: CDR1 MNHEY, CDR2 SVGEGT.

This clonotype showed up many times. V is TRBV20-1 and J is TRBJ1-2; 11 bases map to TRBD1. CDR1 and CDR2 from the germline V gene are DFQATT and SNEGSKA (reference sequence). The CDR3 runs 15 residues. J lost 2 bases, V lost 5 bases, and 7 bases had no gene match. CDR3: CSADGQGAGNYGYTF. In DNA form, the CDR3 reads TGCAGTGCTGACGGACAGGGGGCGGGGAACTATGGCTACACCTTC.

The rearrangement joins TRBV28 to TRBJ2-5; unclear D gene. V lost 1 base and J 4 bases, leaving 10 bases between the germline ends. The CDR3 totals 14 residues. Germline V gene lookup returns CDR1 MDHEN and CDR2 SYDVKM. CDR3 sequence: CASSLSQSGETQYF. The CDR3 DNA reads TGTGCCAGCAGTTTATCACAGTCGGGAGAGACCCAGTACTTC. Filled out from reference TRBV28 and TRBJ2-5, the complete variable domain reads DVKVTQSSRYLVKRTGEKVFLECVQDMDHENMFWYRQDPGLGLRLIYFSYDVKMKEKGDIPEGYSVSREKKERFSLILESASTNQTSMYLCASSLSQSGETQYFGPGTRLLVL.

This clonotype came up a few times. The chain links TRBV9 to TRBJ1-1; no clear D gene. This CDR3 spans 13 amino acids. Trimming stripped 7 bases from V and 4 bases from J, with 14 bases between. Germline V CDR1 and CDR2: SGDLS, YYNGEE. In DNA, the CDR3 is TGTGCCAGCTGTGTGGGTGACGCCACTGAAGCTTTCTTT. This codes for CASCVGDATEAFF.

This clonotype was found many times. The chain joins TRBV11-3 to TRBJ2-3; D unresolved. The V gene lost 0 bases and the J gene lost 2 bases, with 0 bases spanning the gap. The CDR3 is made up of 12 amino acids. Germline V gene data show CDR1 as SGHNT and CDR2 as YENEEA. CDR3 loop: CASSLDTDTQYF. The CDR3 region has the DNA TGTGCCAGCAGCTTAGACACAGATACGCAGTATTTT. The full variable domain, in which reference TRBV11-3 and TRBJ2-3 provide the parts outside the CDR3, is EAGVVQSPRYKIIEKKQPVAFWCNPISGHNTLYWYLQNLGQGPELLIRYENEEAVDDSQLPKDRFSAERLKGVDSTLKIQPAELGDSAVYLCASSLDTDTQYFGPGTRLTVL.

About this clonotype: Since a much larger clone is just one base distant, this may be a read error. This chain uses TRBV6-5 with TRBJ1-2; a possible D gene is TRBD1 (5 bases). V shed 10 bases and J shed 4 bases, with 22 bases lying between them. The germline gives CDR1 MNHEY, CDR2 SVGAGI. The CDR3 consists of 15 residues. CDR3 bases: TGTGCCACCAATTCGGGACTGAGGAATTCCTATGGCTACACCTTC. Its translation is CATNSGLRNSYGYTF.

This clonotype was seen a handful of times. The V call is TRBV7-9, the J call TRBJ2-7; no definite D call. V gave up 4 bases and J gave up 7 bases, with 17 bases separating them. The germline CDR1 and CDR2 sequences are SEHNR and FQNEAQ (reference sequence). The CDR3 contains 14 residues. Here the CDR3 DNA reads TGTGCCAGCAGCTCCCTCTCGCCCCGTGGAGAGCAGTACTTC. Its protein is CASSSLSPRGEQYF.

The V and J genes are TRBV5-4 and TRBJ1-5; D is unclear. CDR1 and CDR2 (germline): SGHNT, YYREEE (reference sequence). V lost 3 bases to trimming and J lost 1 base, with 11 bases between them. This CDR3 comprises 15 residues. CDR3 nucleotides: TGTGCCAGCAGCTCTTCGGTGGAAAGCAATCAGCCCCAGCATTTT. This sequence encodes CASSSSVESNQPQHF.

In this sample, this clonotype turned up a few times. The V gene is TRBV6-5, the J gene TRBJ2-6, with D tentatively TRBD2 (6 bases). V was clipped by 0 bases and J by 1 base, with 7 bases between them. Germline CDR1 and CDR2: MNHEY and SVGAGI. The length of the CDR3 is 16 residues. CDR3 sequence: CASSYSGGSGANVLTF. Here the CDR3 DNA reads TGTGCCAGCAGTTACTCGGGGGGATCTGGGGCCAACGTCCTGACTTTC.

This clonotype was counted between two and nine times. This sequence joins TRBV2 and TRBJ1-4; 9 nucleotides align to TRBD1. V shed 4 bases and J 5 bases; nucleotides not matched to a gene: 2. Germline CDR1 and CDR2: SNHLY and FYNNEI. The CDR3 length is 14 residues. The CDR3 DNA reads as TGTGCCAGCAGTGTAGACAGGGGGAATGAAAAACTGTTTTTT. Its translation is CASSVDRGNEKLFF.

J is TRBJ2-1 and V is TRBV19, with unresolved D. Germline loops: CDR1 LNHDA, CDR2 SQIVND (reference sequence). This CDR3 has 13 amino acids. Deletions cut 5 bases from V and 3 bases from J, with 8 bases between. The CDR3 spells CASSVRGYNEQFF. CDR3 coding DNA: TGTGCCAGTAGTGTTCGTGGCTACAATGAGCAGTTCTTC.

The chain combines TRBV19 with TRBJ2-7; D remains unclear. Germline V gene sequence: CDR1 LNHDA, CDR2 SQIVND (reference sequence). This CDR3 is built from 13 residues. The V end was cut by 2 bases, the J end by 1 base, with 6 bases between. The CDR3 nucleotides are TGTGCCAGTAGTATAATCGGTTCCTACGAGCAGTACTTC. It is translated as CASSIIGSYEQYF.

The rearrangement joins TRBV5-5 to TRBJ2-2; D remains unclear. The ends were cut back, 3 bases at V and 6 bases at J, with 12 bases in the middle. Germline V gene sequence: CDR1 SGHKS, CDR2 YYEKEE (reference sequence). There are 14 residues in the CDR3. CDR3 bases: TGTGCCAGCAGCTCCTATGGGGTAGCCGGGGAGCTGTTTTTT. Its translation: CASSSYGVAGELFF.

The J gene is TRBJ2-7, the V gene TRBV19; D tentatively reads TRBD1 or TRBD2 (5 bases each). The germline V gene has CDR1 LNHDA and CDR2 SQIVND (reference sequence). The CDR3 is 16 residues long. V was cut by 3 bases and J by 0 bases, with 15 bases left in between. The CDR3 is CASSIHGTVDSYEQYF. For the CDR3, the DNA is TGTGCCAGTAGTATTCATGGGACCGTGGACTCCTACGAGCAGTACTTC. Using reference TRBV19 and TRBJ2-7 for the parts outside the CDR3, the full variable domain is DGGITQSPKYLFRKEGQNVTLSCEQNLNHDAMYWYRQDPGQGLRLIYYSQIVNDFQKGDIAEGYSVSREKKESFPLTVTSAQKNPTAFYLCASSIHGTVDSYEQYFGPGTRLTVT.

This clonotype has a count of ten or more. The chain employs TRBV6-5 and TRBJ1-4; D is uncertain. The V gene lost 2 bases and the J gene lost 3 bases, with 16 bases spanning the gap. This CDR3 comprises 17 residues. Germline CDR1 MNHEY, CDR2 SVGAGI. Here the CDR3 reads CASSYLGRAAANEKLFF. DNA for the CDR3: TGTGCCAGCAGTTACCTAGGGCGGGCCGCGGCTAATGAAAAACTGTTTTTT.

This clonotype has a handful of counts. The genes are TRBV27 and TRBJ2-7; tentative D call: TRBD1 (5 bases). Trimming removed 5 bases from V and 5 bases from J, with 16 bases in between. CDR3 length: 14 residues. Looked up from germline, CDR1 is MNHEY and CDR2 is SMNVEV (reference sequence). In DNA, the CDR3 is TGTGCCAGCAGTCTCAAGGGGCCAACCCACGAGCAGTACTTC. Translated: CASSLKGPTHEQYF.

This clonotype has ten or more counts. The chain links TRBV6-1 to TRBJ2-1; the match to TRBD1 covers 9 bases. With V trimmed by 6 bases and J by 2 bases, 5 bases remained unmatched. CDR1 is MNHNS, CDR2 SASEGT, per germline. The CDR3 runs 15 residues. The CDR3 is CASRTGGLTYNEQFF. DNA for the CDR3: TGTGCCAGCAGAACAGGGGGCTTGACCTACAATGAGCAGTTCTTC.

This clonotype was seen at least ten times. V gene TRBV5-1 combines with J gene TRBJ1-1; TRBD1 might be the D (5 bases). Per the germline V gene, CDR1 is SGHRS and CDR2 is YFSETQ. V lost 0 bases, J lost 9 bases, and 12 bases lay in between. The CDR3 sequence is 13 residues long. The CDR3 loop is CASSLASGRQAFF. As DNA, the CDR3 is TGCGCCAGCAGCTTGGCTTCAGGGCGACAAGCTTTCTTT.

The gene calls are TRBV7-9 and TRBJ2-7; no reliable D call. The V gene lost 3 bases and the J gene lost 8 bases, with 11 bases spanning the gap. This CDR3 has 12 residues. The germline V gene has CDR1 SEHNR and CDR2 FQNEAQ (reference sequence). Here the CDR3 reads CASSLAARQQYF. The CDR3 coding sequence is TGTGCCAGCAGCTTGGCGGCCAGACAGCAGTACTTC.

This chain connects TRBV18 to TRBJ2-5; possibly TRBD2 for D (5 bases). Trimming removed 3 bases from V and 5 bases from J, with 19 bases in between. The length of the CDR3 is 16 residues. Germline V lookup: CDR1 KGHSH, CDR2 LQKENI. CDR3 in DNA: TGTGCCAGCTCACCGGGCGGGTCGAGCAAGAGGGAGACCCAGTACTTC. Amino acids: CASSPGGSSKRETQYF.

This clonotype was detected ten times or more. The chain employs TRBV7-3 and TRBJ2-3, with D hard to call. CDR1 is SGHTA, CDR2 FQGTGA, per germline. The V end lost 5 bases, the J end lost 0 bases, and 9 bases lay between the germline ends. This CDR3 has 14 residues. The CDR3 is CASSGGGSTDTQYF. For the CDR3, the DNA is TGTGCCAGCAGCGGCGGTGGAAGCACAGATACGCAGTATTTT.

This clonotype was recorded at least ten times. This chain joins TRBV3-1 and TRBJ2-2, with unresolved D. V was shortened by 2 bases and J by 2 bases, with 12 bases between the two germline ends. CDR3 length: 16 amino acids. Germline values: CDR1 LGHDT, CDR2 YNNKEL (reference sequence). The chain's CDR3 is CASSQTLLINTGELFF. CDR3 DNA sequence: TGTGCCAGCAGCCAAACCCTCCTTATTAACACCGGGGAGCTGTTTTTT. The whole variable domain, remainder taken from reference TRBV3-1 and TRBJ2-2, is DTAVSQTPKYLVTQMGNDKSIKCEQNLGHDTMYWYKQDSKKFLKIMFSYNNKELIINETVPNRFSPKSPDKAHLNLHINSLELGDSAVYFCASSQTLLINTGELFFGEGSRLTVL.

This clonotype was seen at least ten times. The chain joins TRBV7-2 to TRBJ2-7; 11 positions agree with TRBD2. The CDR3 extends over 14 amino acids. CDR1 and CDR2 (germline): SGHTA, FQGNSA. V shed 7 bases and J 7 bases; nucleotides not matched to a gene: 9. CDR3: CASTLLAGGVEQYF. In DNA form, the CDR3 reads TGTGCCAGCACCCTTCTAGCGGGGGGAGTTGAGCAGTACTTC.

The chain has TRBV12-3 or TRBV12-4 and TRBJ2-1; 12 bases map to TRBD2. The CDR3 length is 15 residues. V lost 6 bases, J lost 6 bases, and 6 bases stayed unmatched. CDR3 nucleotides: TGTGCCAGCAGGCTCCTAGCGGGGGGGAGCAATGAGCAGTTCTTC. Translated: CASRLLAGGSNEQFF.

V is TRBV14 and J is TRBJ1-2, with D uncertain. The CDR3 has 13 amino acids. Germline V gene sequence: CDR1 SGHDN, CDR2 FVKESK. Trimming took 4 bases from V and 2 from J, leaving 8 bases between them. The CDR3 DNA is TGTGCCAGCAGCCCTGAAGCCAACTATGGCTACACCTTC. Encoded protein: CASSPEANYGYTF.

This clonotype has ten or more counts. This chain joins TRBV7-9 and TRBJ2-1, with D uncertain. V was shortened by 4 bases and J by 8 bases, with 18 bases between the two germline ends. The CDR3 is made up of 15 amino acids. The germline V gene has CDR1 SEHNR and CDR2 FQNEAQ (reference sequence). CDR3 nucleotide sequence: TGTGCCAGCAGCTCGCTGACCGGGTCCGGCCATGAGCAGTTCTTC. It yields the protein CASSSLTGSGHEQFF.